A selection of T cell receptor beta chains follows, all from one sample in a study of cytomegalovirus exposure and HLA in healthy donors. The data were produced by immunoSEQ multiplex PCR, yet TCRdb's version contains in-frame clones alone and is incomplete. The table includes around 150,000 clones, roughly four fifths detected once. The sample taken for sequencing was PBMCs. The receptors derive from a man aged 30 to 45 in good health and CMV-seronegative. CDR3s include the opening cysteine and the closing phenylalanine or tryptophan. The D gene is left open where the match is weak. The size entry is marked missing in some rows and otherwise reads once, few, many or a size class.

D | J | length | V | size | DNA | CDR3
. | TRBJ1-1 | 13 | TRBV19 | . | TGTGCCAGTGGGCCGCGCGGGGTGTCTGAAGCTTTCTTT | CASGPRGVSEAFF
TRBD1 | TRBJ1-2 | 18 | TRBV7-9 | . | TGTGCCAGCAGCTTAAGAACCCCCCGGGACAGGGGGCAATATGGCTACACCTTC | CASSLRTPRDRGQYGYTF
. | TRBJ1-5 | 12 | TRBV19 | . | TGTGCCAGTACTTATAGCAATCAGCCCCAGCATTTT | CASTYSNQPQHF
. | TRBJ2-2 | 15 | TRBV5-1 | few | TGCGCCAGCAGCTTTGCCCTAGTGAACACCGGGGAGCTGTTTTTT | CASSFALVNTGELFF
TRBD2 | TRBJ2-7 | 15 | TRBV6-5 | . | TGTGCCAGCAGTAGACTAGCGGGGCCATCCTACGAGCAGTACTTC | CASSRLAGPSYEQYF
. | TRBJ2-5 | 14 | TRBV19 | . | TGTGCCAGTCCCATAATAGTCCCAAGAGAGACCCAGTACTTC | CASPIIVPRETQYF
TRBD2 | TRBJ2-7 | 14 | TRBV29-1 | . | TGCAGCGTTGATCGAGCGGGAGGGCCATACGAGCAGTACTTC | CSVDRAGGPYEQYF
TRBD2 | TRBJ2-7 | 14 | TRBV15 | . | TGTGCCACCAGCAGAGAACTAGCGGGAGGAGAGCAGTACTTC | CATSRELAGGEQYF
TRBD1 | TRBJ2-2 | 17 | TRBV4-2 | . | TGTGCCAGCAGCCAACCTCGACAGGGAGTAGGCACCGGGGAGCTGTTTTTT | CASSQPRQGVGTGELFF
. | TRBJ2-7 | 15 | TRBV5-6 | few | TGTGCCAGCAGCCGTACGAGCTCCCTCTCCTACGAGCAGTACTTC | CASSRTSSLSYEQYF
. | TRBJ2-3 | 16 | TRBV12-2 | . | TGTGCAAGTCGCTTAGAGGTTAGCGGGAGGACAGATACGCAGTATTTT | CASRLEVSGRTDTQYF
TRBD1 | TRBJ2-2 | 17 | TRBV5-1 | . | TGCGCCAGCAGTTACGACACAGGGGGCGCGGGGACCGGGGAGCTGTTTTTT | CASSYDTGGAGTGELFF
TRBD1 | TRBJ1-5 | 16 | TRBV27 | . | TGTGCCAGCAGTTTCGGCCCGGGACAGGGGATTGTGTCCCAGCATTTT | CASSFGPGQGIVSQHF
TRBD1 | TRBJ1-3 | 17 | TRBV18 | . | TGTGCCAGCTCATTTTTCGCAGGGGGCTCAGCGGGAAACACCATATATTTT | CASSFFAGGSAGNTIYF
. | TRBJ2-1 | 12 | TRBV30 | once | TGTGCCTGGAGTCCCAGTTACAATGAGCAGTTCTTC | CAWSPSYNEQFF
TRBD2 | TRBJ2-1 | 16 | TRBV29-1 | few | TGCAGCGTTGACAGTGGGTTACGGGGGGGATACAATGAGCAGTTCTTC | CSVDSGLRGGYNEQFF
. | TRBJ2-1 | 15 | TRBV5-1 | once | TGCGCCAGCAGCCTTGGGCAGGGGGGAACTAATGAGCAGTTCTTC | CASSLGQGGTNEQFF
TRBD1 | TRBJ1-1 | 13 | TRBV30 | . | TGTGCCTGGCAGGGACAGGGGGGAACTGAAGCTTTCTTT | CAWQGQGGTEAFF
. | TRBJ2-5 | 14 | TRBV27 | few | TGTGCCAGCAGTCTCAGGGGCCTTCAAGAGACCCAGTACTTC | CASSLRGLQETQYF
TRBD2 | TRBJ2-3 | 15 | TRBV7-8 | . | TGTGCCAGCAACCGAGGACTAGCGCTAGGGGTTACGCAGTATTTT | CASNRGLALGVTQYF
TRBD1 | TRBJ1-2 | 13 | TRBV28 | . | TGTGCCAGCAGTGGACAGGGGAACTCTGGCTACACCTTC | CASSGQGNSGYTF
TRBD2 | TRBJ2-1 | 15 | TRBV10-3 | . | TGTGCCATCAGTAAAAGCGGGAGAGACGACAATGAGCAGTTCTTC | CAISKSGRDDNEQFF
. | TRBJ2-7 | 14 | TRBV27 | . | TGTGCCAGCAGGTCTAGTGACCGGTCCTACGAGCAGTACTTC | CASRSSDRSYEQYF
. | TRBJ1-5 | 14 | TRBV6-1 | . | TGTGCCAGCAGTGAGTCCGGGACAACTCAGCCCCAGCATTTT | CASSESGTTQPQHF
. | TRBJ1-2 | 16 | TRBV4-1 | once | TGCGCCAGCAGCCAAGGTACACGCACGGACTACTATGGCTACACCTTC | CASSQGTRTDYYGYTF
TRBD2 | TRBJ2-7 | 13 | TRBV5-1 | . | TGCGCCAGCAGGTCTCTAGCGGACTACGAGCAGTACTTC | CASRSLADYEQYF
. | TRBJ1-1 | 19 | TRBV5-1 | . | TGCGCCAGCAGCTTGGTGGGTTGGCGGTCACGAAGTCGGAACACTGAAGCTTTCTTT | CASSLVGWRSRSRNTEAFF
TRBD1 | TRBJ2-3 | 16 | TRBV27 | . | TGTGCCAGCAGTTACGACAGGGGGAGCTTCACAGATACGCAGTATTTT | CASSYDRGSFTDTQYF
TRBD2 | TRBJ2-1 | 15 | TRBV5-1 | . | TGCGCCAGCGGACAGACTAGCGGGGGGTACAATGAGCAGTTCTTC | CASGQTSGGYNEQFF
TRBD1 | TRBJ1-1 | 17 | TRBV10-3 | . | TGTGCCATCAGTGGAGGGACAGGGGGCGGGATGGACACTGAAGCTTTCTTT | CAISGGTGGGMDTEAFF
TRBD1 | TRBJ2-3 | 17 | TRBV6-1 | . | TGTGCCAGCAGAGAATCGGGACAGGGGTGGGTGAGGGATACGCAGTATTTT | CASRESGQGWVRDTQYF
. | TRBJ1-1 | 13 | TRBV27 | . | TGTGCCAGCACCCCAAGCGGGCGAACTGAAGCTTTCTTT | CASTPSGRTEAFF
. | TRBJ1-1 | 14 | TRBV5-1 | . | TGCGCCAGCAGCCCCCCCTCGTTGAACACTGAAGCTTTCTTT | CASSPPSLNTEAFF
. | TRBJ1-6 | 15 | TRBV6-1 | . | TGTGCCAGCAGTAAGTCCCCGGGAACCAATTCACCCCTCCACTTT | CASSKSPGTNSPLHF
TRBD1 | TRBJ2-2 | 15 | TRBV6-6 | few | TGTGCCAGCAGAGGACAGGGGGCGGAGACCGGGGAGCTGTTTTTT | CASRGQGAETGELFF
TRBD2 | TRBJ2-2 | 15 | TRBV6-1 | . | TGTGCCAGCAGTGCAGCGGGGGCGGACACCGGGGAGCTGTTTTTT | CASSAAGADTGELFF
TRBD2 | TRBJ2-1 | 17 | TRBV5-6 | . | TGTGCCAGCAGCCAGGAGGGAGGCATAGCGGGGTACAATGAGCAGTTCTTC | CASSQEGGIAGYNEQFF
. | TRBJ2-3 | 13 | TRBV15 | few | TGTGCCACCAGCAGTAATGAATTGGCCACGCAGTATTTT | CATSSNELATQYF
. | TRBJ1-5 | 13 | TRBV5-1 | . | TGCGCCAGCAGCCCCGACGGTCCAGGGCCCCAGCATTTT | CASSPDGPGPQHF
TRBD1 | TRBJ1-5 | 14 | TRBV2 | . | TGTGCCAGCAGCGGCGACAGGGGCAATCAGCCCCAGCATTTT | CASSGDRGNQPQHF
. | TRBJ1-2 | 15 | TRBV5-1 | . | TGCGCCAGCAGCTGGGGGCGGAGTTCCCTCCCTGGCTACACCTTC | CASSWGRSSLPGYTF
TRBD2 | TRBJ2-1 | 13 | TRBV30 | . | TGTGCCTGGACGACCCCTAGCGGGAATGAGCAGTTCTTC | CAWTTPSGNEQFF
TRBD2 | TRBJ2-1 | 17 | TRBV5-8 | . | TGTGCCAGCAGCGTAATCACTAGCGGGAGCTCCTACAATGAGCAGTTCTTC | CASSVITSGSSYNEQFF
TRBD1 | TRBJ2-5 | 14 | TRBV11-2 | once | TGTGCCAGCAGCGTGACAGGGGGCGGGGAGACCCAGTACTTC | CASSVTGGGETQYF
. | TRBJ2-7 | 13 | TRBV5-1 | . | TGCGCCAGCAGCCCGGCGGGGACCCCCGAGCAGTACTTC | CASSPAGTPEQYF
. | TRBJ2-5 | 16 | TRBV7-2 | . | TGTGCCAGCAGCCTCACTACTGGGATAGGGGGAGAGACCCAGTACTTC | CASSLTTGIGGETQYF
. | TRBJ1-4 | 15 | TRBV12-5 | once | TGTGCTAGTGTTGCCACCGGGACATTGGTTGAAAAACTGTTTTTT | CASVATGTLVEKLFF
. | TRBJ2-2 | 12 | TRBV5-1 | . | TGCGCCAGCAGCTTGGCGGCCGGGGAGCTGTTTTTT | CASSLAAGELFF
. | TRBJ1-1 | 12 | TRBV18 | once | TGTGCCAGCTCACAACAGAACACTGAAGCTTTCTTT | CASSQQNTEAFF
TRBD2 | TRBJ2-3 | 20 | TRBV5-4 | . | TGTGCCAGCAGCTTTTACTCTCCGGGACTAGCGGGAATGTTGGGAGATACGCAGTATTTT | CASSFYSPGLAGMLGDTQYF
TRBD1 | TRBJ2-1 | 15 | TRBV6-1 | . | TGTGCCAGCCTACCGGGACAGGAACACTACAATGAGCAGTTCTTC | CASLPGQEHYNEQFF
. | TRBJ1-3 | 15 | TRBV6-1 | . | TGTGCCAGCAGTGAATTCGGGCAGGGTCGGAACACCATATATTTT | CASSEFGQGRNTIYF
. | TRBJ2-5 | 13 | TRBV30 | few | TGTGCCTGGAGTGTACGTACTAGAGAGACCCAGTACTTC | CAWSVRTRETQYF
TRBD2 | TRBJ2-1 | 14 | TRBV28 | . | TGTGCCAGCAGTTTGGGACTAGCGGGAGGACCGATGTTCTTC | CASSLGLAGGPMFF